What follows is one T cell receptor beta chain and its context. The data originate from a study of shared clonotypes between healthy human individuals. In germline, CDR1 is SGHTA, CDR2 FQGTGA. The CDR3 extends over 13 amino acids. With 4 bases removed from V and 6 bases from J, the gap between germline ends came to 9 bases. TCRdb's copy holds only in-frame clones and misses some; the assay was immunoSEQ multiplex PCR. Here the sample spans some 1.5 million clones, around 95% being singletons. Sequencing input: naive CD4+ T cells sorted from blood. As for subset: CD45RA+ positively selected. This sequence originates from a man younger than 45 in good health. This chain uses TRBV7-3 with TRBJ2-2, with a weak D call TRBD1 (5 bases). In DNA form, the CDR3 reads TGTGCCAGCAGCTCACAACAGGCCGGGGAGCTGTTTTTT. Its protein is CASSSQQAGELFF.